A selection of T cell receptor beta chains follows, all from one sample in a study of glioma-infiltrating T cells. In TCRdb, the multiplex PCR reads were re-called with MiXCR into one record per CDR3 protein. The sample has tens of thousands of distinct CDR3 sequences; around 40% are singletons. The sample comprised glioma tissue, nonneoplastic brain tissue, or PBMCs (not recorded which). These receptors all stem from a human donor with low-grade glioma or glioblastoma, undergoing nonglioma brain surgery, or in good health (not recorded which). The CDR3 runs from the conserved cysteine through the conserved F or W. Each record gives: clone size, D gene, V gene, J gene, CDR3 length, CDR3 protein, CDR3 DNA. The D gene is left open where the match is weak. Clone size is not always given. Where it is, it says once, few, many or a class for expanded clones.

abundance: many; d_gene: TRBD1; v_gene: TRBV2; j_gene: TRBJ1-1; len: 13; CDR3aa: CASEQQGSTEAFF; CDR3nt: TGTGCCAGCGAACAACAGGGGAGCACTGAAGCTTTCTTT
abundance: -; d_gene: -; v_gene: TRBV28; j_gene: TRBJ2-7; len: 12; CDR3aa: CVSRTGSGEQYF; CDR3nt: TGTGTTAGCAGAACAGGGTCCGGCGAGCAGTACTTC
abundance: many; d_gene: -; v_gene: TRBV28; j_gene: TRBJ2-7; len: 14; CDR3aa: CASSLSGGGYEQYF; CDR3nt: TGTGCCAGCAGTTTATCTGGGGGCGGCTACGAGCAGTACTTC
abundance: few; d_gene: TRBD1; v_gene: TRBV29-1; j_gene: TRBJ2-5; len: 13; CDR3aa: CSVAPGGEETQYF; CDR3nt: TGCAGCGTAGCGCCAGGGGGCGAGGAGACCCAGTACTTC
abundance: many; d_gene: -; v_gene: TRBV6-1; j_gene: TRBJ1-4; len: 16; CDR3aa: CASSLGGPVLNEKLFF; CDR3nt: TGTGCCAGCAGCTTGGGGGGGCCGGTCCTTAATGAAAAACTGTTTTTT
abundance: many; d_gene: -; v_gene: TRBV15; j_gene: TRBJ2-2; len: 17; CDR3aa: CATSRDAVTINTGELFF; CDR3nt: TGTGCCACCAGCAGAGATGCCGTGACTATAAACACCGGGGAGCTGTTTTTT
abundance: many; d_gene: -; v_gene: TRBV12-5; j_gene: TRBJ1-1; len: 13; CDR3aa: CASGSFPALEAFF; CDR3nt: TGTGCTAGTGGTTCTTTCCCCGCTTTAGAAGCTTTCTTT
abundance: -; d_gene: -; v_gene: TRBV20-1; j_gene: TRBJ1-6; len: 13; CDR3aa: CSLGVSHNSPLHF; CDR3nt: TGCAGTTTGGGGGTTTCGCATAATTCACCACTCCACTTT
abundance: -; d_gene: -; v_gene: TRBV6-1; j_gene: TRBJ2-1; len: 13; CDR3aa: CASSQTAAYEQFF; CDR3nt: TGTGCCAGCAGCCAGACGGCCGCCTATGAGCAGTTCTTC
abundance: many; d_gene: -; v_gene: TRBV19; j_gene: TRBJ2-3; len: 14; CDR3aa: CASSSRDNTDTQYF; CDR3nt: TGTGCCAGTAGTAGTCGGGACAACACAGATACGCAGTATTTT
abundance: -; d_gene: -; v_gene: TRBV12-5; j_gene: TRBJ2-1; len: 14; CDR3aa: CASGTPIRRGEQFF; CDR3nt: TGTGCTAGTGGTACCCCAATCCGACGGGGTGAGCAGTTCTTC
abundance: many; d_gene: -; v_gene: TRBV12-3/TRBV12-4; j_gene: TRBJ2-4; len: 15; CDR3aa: CASRVGGSGGNIQYF; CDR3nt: TGTGCCAGCAGGGTAGGAGGGTCAGGTGGAAACATTCAGTACTTC
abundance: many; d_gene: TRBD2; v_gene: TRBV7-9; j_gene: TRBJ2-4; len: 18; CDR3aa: CASSLNIGGSIDKNIQYF; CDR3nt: TGTGCCAGCAGCTTAAACATCGGCGGGAGTATCGACAAAAACATTCAGTACTTC
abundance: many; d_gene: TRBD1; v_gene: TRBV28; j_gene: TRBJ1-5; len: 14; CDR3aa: CASSPGTGSQPQHF; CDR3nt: TGTGCCAGCAGCCCCGGGACAGGGAGTCAGCCCCAGCATTTT
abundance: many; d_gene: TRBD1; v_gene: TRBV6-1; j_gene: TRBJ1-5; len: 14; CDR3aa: CAIEDRARNQPQHF; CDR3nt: TGTGCCATCGAAGACAGGGCGCGCAATCAGCCCCAGCATTTT
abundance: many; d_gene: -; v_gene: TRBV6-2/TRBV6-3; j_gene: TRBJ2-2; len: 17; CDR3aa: CASSYSWGLGNTGELFF; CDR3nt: TGTGCCAGCAGTTACTCGTGGGGGTTAGGGAACACCGGGGAGCTGTTTTTT
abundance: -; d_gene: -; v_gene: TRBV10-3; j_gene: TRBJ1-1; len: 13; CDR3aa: CAITENPGTEAFF; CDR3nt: TGTGCCATCACTGAGAACCCGGGAACTGAAGCTTTCTTT
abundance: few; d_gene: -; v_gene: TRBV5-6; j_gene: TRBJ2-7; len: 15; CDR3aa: CASSTWGTYNYEQYF; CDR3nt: TGTGCCAGCAGCACCTGGGGGACTTATAACTACGAGCAGTACTTC
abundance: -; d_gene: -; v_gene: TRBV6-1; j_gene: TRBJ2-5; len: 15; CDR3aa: CASGVARGNLETQYF; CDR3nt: TGTGCCAGCGGAGTAGCGAGGGGTAACTTGGAGACCCAGTACTTC
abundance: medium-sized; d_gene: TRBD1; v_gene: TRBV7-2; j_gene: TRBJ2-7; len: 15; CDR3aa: CASSFPGQGVFEQYF; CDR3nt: TGTGCCAGCAGCTTCCCGGGACAGGGGGTGTTCGAGCAGTACTTC
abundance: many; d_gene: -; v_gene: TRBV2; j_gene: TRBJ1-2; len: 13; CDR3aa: CASSEPGEYGYTF; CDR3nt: TGTGCCAGCAGTGAACCCGGGGAATATGGCTACACCTTC
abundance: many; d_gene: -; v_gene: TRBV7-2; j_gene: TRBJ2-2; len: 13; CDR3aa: CASSLFGGGELFF; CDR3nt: TGTGCCAGCAGCTTATTCGGCGGCGGGGAGCTGTTTTTT
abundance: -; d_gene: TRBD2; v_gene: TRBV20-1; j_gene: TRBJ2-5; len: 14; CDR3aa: CGAPPASGKETQYF; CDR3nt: TGCGGTGCCCCTCCGGCTAGCGGAAAGGAGACCCAGTACTTC
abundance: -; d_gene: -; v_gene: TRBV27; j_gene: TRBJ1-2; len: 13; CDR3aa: CASSFSGNYNYTF; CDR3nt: TGTGCCAGCAGTTTCTCAGGAAACTATAACTACACCTTC
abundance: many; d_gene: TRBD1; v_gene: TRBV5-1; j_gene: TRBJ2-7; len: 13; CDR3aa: CASSVQGLDEQYF; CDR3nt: TGCGCCAGCAGTGTACAGGGGCTCGACGAGCAGTACTTC
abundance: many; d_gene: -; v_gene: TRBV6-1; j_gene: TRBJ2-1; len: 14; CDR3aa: CASCSDGRAGEQFF; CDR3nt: TGTGCCAGCTGTTCGGACGGACGAGCGGGTGAGCAGTTCTTC